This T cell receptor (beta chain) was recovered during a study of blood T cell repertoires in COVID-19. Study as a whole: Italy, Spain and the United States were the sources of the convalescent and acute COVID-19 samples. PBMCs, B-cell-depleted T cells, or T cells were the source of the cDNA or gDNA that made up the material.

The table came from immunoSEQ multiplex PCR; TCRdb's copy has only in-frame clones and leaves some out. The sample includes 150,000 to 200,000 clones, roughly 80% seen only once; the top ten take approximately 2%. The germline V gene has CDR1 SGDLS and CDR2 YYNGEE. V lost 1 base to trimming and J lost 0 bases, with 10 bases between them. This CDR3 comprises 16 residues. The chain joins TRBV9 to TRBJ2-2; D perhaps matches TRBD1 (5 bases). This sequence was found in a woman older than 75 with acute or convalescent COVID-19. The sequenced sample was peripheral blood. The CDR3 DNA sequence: TGTGCCAGCAGCGTACGCACAGGAACGAACACCGGGGAGCTGTTTTTT. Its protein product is CASSVRTGTNTGELFF.